The T cell receptor beta chain under discussion was sequenced for a study of CD8 T cells in ankylosing spondylitis. The CDR3 loop spans 12 amino acids. Germline assignment: CDR1 DFQATT and CDR2 SNEGSKA (reference sequence). TCRdb reprocessed the 5' RACE reads with MiXCR, giving one entry per CDR3 protein. Here the sample spans around 150,000 distinct CDR3 sequences, roughly 6.6% being singletons. The clonotype originates from a female donor with ankylosing spondylitis or in good health (not recorded which). The chain couples TRBV20-1 to TRBJ2-3; D unresolved. What was sequenced was blood, either unsorted or a sorted T cell fraction (not recorded which). The CDR3 loop reads CRPSDVTDTQYF. For the CDR3, the DNA is TGCAGGCCCTCGGATGTTACAGATACGCAGTATTTT.